One sample yielded the 4 T cell receptor beta chains listed below, sequenced in a study of blood T cell repertoires in COVID-19. Clones were sequenced by immunoSEQ multiplex PCR, and TCRdb holds only the in-frame ones, with some missing. Here the sample spans about 65,000 clones, 90% being singletons. The sequencing sample was made of peripheral blood. The receptor set was obtained from a man aged 60-69 years with acute or convalescent COVID-19.

V gene TRBV15 combines with J gene TRBJ2-3; no firm D call. The V end was cut by 0 bases, the J end by 9 bases, with 10 bases between. This CDR3 spans 13 amino acids. Germline V gene sequence: CDR1 LNHNV, CDR2 YYDKDF (reference sequence). CDR3 loop: CATSRDRSGTQYF. Written as DNA, the CDR3 is TGTGCCACCAGCAGAGATAGGTCAGGAACGCAGTATTTT.

J is TRBJ1-2 and V is TRBV4-1; 10 nucleotides line up with TRBD1. V shed 1 base, J shed 5 bases, and the junction held 7 bases outside the gene matches. The germline V gene encodes CDR1 MGHRA and CDR2 YSYEKL. This CDR3 is built from 16 residues. CDR3 bases: TGCGCCAGCAGCCAAGTACCGGGACAGGGGAGGTATGGCTACACCTTC. Translation gives CASSQVPGQGRYGYTF.

The genes are TRBV3-1 (or the pseudogene TRBV3-2) and TRBJ1-2; 7 bases fit TRBD1. Per germline, CDR1 LGHDT and CDR2 YNNKEL (reference sequence). The CDR3 extends over 14 amino acids. The V segment lost 6 bases and the J segment 0 bases; nucleotides outside the gene matches: 4. CDR3 in DNA: TGTGCCAGCAGTAGACAGGGAGCTAACTATGGCTACACCTTC. Amino acid sequence: CASSRQGANYGYTF.

V usage is TRBV7-9 and J usage is TRBJ2-3; TRBD1 might be the D (6 bases). CDR1 and CDR2 (germline): SEHNR, FQNEAQ (reference sequence). This CDR3 contains 15 residues. V dropped 1 base and J dropped 5 bases, with 13 bases sitting between them. The CDR3 spells CASSLGGGSRDTQYF. The DNA of the CDR3 is TGTGCCAGCAGCTTAGGTGGGGGCTCGAGAGATACGCAGTATTTT.